This note documents a single T cell receptor (beta chain) sequence. No antigen is known for it. The CDR3 is made up of 14 amino acids. Germline V gene data show CDR1 as SGDLS and CDR2 as YYNGEE. Trimming cost V 8 bases and J 8 bases, with 17 bases left between them. The sample is drawn from a study of cytomegalovirus exposure and HLA in healthy donors. Study findings and constraints: CMV serostatus was the only recorded immune exposure for donors.

13 Jbeta primers and 60 Vbeta primers were used for the PCR. TCRdb's copy holds only in-frame clones and misses some; the assay was immunoSEQ multiplex PCR. The table lists under 150,000 clones, around 72% of them singletons, with 2.9% in the top ten. Nobody recorded the CMV serostatus of this donor. This sequence originates from a human donor in good health. The chain joins TRBV9 to TRBJ1-6, with a tentative D call TRBD1 (6 bases). Sequenced material: PBMCs. CDR3 in DNA: TGTGCCAGTGGACACCGGGACACCCATTCACCCCTCCACTTT. This translates into CASGHRDTHSPLHF.